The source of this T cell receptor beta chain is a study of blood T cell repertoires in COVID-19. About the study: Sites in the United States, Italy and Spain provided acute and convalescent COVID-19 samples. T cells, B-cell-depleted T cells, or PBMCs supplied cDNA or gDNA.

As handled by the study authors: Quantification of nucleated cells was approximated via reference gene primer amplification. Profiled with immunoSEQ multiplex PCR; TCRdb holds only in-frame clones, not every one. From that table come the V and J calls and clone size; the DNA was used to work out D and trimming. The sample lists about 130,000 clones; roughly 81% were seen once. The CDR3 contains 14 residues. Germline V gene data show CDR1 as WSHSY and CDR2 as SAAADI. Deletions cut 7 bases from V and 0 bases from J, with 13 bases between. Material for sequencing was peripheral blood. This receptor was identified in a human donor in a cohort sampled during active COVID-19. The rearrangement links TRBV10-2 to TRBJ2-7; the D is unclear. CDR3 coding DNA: TGCGCCAGCATCCCGGCCAGGAACTCCTACGAGCAGTACTTC. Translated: CASIPARNSYEQYF.